This T cell receptor beta chain came from a study of blood T cell repertoires in COVID-19 (dated by TCRdb to the early 2020s). Turning to the overall study: Collaborator samples came from the United States, Italy and Spain and covered acute and convalescent phases of COVID-19. The prospective study material was composed of cDNA or gDNA derived from T cells, B-cell-depleted T cells, or PBMCs. Subjects who had been exposed to COVID-19, were actively infected with it, or had recovered from it provided the deeply sampled blood TCRbeta repertoires that made up the dataset. The repertoires were made available in a free public database intended to serve as a resource for research on the immune response to SARS-CoV-2. The samples were drawn from two sources: the first 160 participants of the ongoing ImmuneRACE study, and about 1,300 subjects contributed by 6 global collaborators. The sample metadata nearly always contained a de-identified subject ID, COVID-19 status, age in years and sex. Where HLA class I and class II types were available, the types were taken from metadata supplied by the sample provider, not from assay-based typing.

TCRbeta CDR3 regions were amplified from genomic DNA by means of the immunoSEQ Assay, a bias-controlled multiplex PCR. For the original study's pipeline: Nucleated cell counts per sample were estimated from amplification of reference gene primers within the assay. Sequence reads were collapsed and filtered to measure the absolute abundance of every unique TCRbeta CDR3 rearrangement. For each sample, productive Simpson clonality was calculated by taking the square root of Simpson's diversity index across productive rearrangements. The table comes from immuneACCESS by way of TCRdb, which keeps in-frame sequences with V and J called. Part of the clones is missing from these tables; in studies checked, under half for an unresolved V gene and the rest for unknown reasons. That table gives V, J and clone size, and the DNA gave D and trimming. The sample yields hundreds of thousands of clones; roughly 91% were counted once. The ten largest make up around 7.8% of the sample.

V is reduced by 2 bases and J by 6 bases, leaving a spacing of 8 bases between them. For CDR1 and CDR2, the germline V gene lists SGHTS and YDEGEE. The CDR3 goes from the cysteine to the phenylalanine over 12 residues. Only CDR3 DNA remains: 36 bases, in frame from the first base. As to this clone: It lacks a known antigen. Per-nucleotide qualities are absent, and no much larger clonotype sits a single base away.

At one collaborating source in Seattle, patients were enrolled during active infection and were followed longitudinally through the course of disease. Whole blood was collected in K2EDTA tubes by collaborating institutions according to the institutions' own protocols. Collaborator samples were shipped for TCRbeta analysis as frozen whole blood, isolated PBMCs, or DNA extracted from either sample type. On the study overall, not on this receptor specifically: The quantity of clinical and demographic metadata differed by source and by participant and was supplied without curation.

Sequencing used peripheral blood. The receptor was derived from a woman aged 45-59 years with COVID-19, enrolled during active disease. The rearrangement combines TRBV5-8 with TRBJ1-2; there is no confident call for the D gene. Read as DNA, the sequence is TGTGCCAGCAGCTTACGGGGAGATGGCTACACCTTC. Translated, this is CASSLRGDGYTF.